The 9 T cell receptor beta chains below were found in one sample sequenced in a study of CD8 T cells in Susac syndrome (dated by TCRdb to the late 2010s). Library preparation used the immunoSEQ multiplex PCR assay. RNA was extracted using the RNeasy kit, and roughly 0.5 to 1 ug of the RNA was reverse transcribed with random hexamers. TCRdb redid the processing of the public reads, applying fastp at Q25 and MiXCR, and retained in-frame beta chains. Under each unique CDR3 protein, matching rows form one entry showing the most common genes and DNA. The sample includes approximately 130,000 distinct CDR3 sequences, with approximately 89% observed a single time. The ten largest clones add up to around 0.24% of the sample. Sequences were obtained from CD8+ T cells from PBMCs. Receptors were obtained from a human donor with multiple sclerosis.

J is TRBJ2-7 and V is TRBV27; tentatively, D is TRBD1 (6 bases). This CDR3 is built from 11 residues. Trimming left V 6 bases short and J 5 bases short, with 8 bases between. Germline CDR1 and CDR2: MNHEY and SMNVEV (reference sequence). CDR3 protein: CASRQGNEQYF. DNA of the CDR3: TGTGCCAGCAGACAGGGTAACGAGCAGTACTTC.

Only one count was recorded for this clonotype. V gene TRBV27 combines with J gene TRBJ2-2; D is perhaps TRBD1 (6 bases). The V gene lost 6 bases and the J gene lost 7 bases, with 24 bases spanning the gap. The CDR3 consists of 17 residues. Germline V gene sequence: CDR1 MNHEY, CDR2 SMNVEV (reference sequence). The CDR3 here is CASSPSSGRGFIGELFF. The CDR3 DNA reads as TGTGCCAGCAGCCCCTCTTCCGGCAGGGGATTTATCGGGGAGCTGTTTTTT.

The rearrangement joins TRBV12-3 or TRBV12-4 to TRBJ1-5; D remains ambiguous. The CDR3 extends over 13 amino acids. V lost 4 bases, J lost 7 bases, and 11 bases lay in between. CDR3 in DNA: TGTGCCAGCAGTTGGTTCGGAGGACAGCCCCAGCATTTT. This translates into CASSWFGGQPQHF.

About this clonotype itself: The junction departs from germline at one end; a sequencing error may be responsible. The CDR3 here is CSARGVDNEQFF. CDR3 coding DNA: TGCAGTGCGAGAGGTGTGGACAATGAGCAGTTCTTC. The chain has TRBV20-1 and TRBJ2-1; D is unclear. Germline values: CDR1 DFQATT, CDR2 SNEGSKA (reference sequence). This CDR3 is built from 12 residues.

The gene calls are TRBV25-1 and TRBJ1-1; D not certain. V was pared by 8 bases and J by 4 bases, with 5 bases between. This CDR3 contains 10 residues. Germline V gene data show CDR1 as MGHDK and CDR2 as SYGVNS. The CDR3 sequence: CASGSTEAFF. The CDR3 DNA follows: TGTGCCAGCGGGAGCACTGAAGCTTTCTTT. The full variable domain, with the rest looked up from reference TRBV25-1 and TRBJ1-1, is EADIYQTPRYLVIGTGKKITLECSQTMGHDKMYWYQQDPGMELHLIHYSYGVNSTEKGDLSSESTVSRIRTEHFPLTLESARPSHTSQYLCASGSTEAFFGQGTRLTVV.

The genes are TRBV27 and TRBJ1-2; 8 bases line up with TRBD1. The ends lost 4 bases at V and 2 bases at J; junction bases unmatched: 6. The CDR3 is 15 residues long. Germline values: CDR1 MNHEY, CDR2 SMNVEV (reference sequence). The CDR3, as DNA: TGTGCCAGCAGTTCATTGGACAGGGAGAACTATGGCTACACCTTC. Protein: CASSSLDRENYGYTF.

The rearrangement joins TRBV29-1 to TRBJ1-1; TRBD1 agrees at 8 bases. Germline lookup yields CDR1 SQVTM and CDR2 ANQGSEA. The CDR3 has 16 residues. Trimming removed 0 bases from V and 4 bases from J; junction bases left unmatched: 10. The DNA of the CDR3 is TGCAGCGTTGAAGATGGGGGGCGACAGGGGTCCACTGAAGCTTTCTTT. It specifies CSVEDGGRQGSTEAFF.

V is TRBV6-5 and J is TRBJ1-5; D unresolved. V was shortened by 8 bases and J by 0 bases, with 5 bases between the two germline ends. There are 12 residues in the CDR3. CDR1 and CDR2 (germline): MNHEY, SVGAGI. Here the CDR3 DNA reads TGTGCCAGCCGCAATAGCAATCAGCCCCAGCATTTT. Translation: CASRNSNQPQHF.

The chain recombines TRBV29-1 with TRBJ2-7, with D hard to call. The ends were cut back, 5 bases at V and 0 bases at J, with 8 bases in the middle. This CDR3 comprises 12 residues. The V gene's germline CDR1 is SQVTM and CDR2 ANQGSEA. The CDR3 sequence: CSVRVSSYEQYF. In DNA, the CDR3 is TGCAGCGTTCGAGTAAGCTCCTACGAGCAGTACTTC.